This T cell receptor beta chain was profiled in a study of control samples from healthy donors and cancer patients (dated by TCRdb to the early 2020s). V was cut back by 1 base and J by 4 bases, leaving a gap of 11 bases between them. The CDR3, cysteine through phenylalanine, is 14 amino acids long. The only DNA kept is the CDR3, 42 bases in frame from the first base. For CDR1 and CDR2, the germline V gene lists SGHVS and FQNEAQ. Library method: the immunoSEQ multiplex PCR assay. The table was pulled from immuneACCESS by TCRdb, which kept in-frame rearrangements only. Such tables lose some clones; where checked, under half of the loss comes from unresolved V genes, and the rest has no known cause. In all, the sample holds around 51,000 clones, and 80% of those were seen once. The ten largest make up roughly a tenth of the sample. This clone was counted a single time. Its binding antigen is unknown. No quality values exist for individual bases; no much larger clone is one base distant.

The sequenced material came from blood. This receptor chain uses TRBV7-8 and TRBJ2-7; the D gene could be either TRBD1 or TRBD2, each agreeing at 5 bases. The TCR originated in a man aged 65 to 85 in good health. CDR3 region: CASSLEGDGYEQYF. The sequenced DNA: TGTGCCAGCAGCTTAGAAGGGGACGGTTACGAGCAGTACTTC.